Listed below are T cell receptor beta chains from one sample, sequenced in a study of Graves' ophthalmopathy and Graves' hyperthyroidism. Using its own MiXCR run on the multiplex PCR reads, TCRdb lists one record per CDR3 protein. This sample has just over 400,000 distinct CDR3 sequences, with more than 20% found just once. Sequenced: peripheral blood. The receptors originated from a woman aged 18-35 years with stable Graves' hyperthyroidism. Both conserved end residues are part of each CDR3. D genes are given only for firm matches. The listing skips clone size in some rows; elsewhere it reads once, few, many or a size class.

cdr3_length: 14
j_call: TRBJ2-7
v_call: TRBV12-3/TRBV12-4
d_call: TRBD1
clone_size: many
cdr3_aa: CASQPTGDTYEQYF
cdr3_nt: TGTGCCAGTCAACCAACAGGGGACACCTACGAGCAGTACTTC

cdr3_length: 16
j_call: TRBJ1-2
v_call: TRBV5-1
d_call: .
clone_size: many
cdr3_aa: CASSLARGPLDYGYTF
cdr3_nt: TGCGCCAGCAGCTTGGCCAGGGGCCCGCTGGACTATGGCTACACCTTC

cdr3_length: 15
j_call: TRBJ2-5
v_call: TRBV11-2
d_call: TRBD1
clone_size: many
cdr3_aa: CASSLGTGAIGTQYF
cdr3_nt: TGTGCCAGCAGCCTCGGGACAGGGGCAATTGGGACCCAGTACTTC

cdr3_length: 16
j_call: TRBJ2-5
v_call: TRBV6-2/TRBV6-3
d_call: TRBD2
clone_size: .
cdr3_aa: CASSYGLAVGQETQYF
cdr3_nt: TGTGCCAGCAGTTACGGGCTAGCGGTCGGACAAGAGACCCAGTACTTC

cdr3_length: 14
j_call: TRBJ2-7
v_call: TRBV20-1
d_call: .
clone_size: many
cdr3_aa: CSARGETSRYEQYF
cdr3_nt: TGCAGTGCTAGAGGCGAGACTAGTCGCTACGAGCAGTACTTC

cdr3_length: 15
j_call: TRBJ1-6
v_call: TRBV28
d_call: .
clone_size: few
cdr3_aa: CASSTPRARNSPLHF
cdr3_nt: TGTGCCAGCAGTACGCCACGGGCCAGGAATTCACCCCTCCACTTT

cdr3_length: 14
j_call: TRBJ2-7
v_call: TRBV7-2
d_call: TRBD1
clone_size: .
cdr3_aa: CASSYPGQGIEQYF
cdr3_nt: TGTGCCAGCAGTTATCCGGGACAGGGGATAGAGCAGTACTTC

cdr3_length: 15
j_call: TRBJ1-2
v_call: TRBV6-5
d_call: .
clone_size: many
cdr3_aa: CASSYSKQSFYGYTF
cdr3_nt: TGTGCCAGCAGTTACTCGAAACAGTCCTTCTATGGCTACACCTTC

cdr3_length: 15
j_call: TRBJ1-6
v_call: TRBV4-1
d_call: TRBD1
clone_size: many
cdr3_aa: CASSHPDREYSPLHF
cdr3_nt: TGCGCCAGCAGCCACCCGGACAGGGAATATTCACCCCTCCACTTT

cdr3_length: 16
j_call: TRBJ2-7
v_call: TRBV7-8
d_call: TRBD1
clone_size: many
cdr3_aa: CASSLAHLQGAGEQYF
cdr3_nt: TGTGCCAGCAGCTTAGCCCACCTACAGGGGGCAGGAGAGCAGTACTTC

cdr3_length: 14
j_call: TRBJ1-1
v_call: TRBV28
d_call: .
clone_size: .
cdr3_aa: CASKRSWMNTEAFF
cdr3_nt: TGTGCCAGCAAAAGATCTTGGATGAACACTGAAGCTTTCTTT

cdr3_length: 16
j_call: TRBJ1-2
v_call: TRBV6-1
d_call: .
clone_size: .
cdr3_aa: CASSAGTGKSNYGYTF
cdr3_nt: TGTGCCAGCAGTGCGGGGACGGGAAAGTCTAACTATGGCTACACCTTC

cdr3_length: 16
j_call: TRBJ1-2
v_call: TRBV6-1
d_call: TRBD1
clone_size: few
cdr3_aa: CASRRTGGQANYGYTF
cdr3_nt: TGTGCCAGCAGGCGGACAGGGGGCCAAGCTAACTATGGCTACACCTTC

cdr3_length: 14
j_call: TRBJ2-2
v_call: TRBV10-3
d_call: .
clone_size: few
cdr3_aa: CAISESGGTGELFF
cdr3_nt: TGTGCCATCAGTGAGTCGGGAGGTACCGGGGAGCTGTTTTTT

cdr3_length: 15
j_call: TRBJ2-7
v_call: TRBV5-1
d_call: .
clone_size: few
cdr3_aa: CASSLVPRSPYEQYF
cdr3_nt: TGCGCCAGCAGCTTGGTTCCGCGGAGCCCCTACGAGCAGTACTTC

cdr3_length: 16
j_call: TRBJ2-7
v_call: TRBV11-2
d_call: TRBD2
clone_size: many
cdr3_aa: CASSSRRTRRIYEQYF
cdr3_nt: TGTGCCAGCAGCTCAAGGAGGACTAGGCGGATTTACGAGCAGTACTTC

cdr3_length: 14
j_call: TRBJ1-1
v_call: TRBV30
d_call: TRBD1
clone_size: many
cdr3_aa: CAWSAGQGRTEAFF
cdr3_nt: TGTGCCTGGAGCGCTGGACAGGGGAGGACTGAAGCTTTCTTT

cdr3_length: 12
j_call: TRBJ2-4
v_call: TRBV25-1
d_call: .
clone_size: many
cdr3_aa: CASSGQKNIQYF
cdr3_nt: TGTGCCAGCAGTGGACAGAAAAACATTCAGTACTTC

cdr3_length: 16
j_call: TRBJ2-5
v_call: TRBV11-2
d_call: TRBD1
clone_size: many
cdr3_aa: CASSSDRDRRWEAQYF
cdr3_nt: TGTGCCAGCAGCTCGGACCGGGACAGGAGGTGGGAGGCCCAGTACTTC

cdr3_length: 13
j_call: TRBJ1-6
v_call: TRBV20-1
d_call: TRBD1
clone_size: many
cdr3_aa: CSARVTGDSPLHF
cdr3_nt: TGCAGTGCTAGGGTAACAGGGGACTCACCCCTCCACTTT

cdr3_length: 12
j_call: TRBJ1-5
v_call: TRBV20-1
d_call: .
clone_size: many
cdr3_aa: CSASWGFQPQHF
cdr3_nt: TGCAGTGCTAGTTGGGGGTTTCAGCCCCAGCATTTT

cdr3_length: 15
j_call: TRBJ1-5
v_call: TRBV2
d_call: .
clone_size: many
cdr3_aa: CASSERRVSNQPQHF
cdr3_nt: TGTGCCAGCAGTGAAAGACGGGTAAGCAATCAGCCCCAGCATTTT

cdr3_length: 14
j_call: TRBJ2-7
v_call: TRBV6-5
d_call: .
clone_size: many
cdr3_aa: CASRLGLSSYEQYF
cdr3_nt: TGTGCCAGCAGACTGGGCCTCAGCTCCTACGAGCAGTACTTC

cdr3_length: 13
j_call: TRBJ2-7
v_call: TRBV10-3
d_call: .
clone_size: few
cdr3_aa: CAISEVGGYEQYF
cdr3_nt: TGTGCCATCAGTGAAGTAGGAGGCTACGAGCAGTACTTC

cdr3_length: 12
j_call: TRBJ1-5
v_call: TRBV28
d_call: .
clone_size: few
cdr3_aa: CASNDFRGPQHF
cdr3_nt: TGTGCCAGTAACGACTTCAGGGGGCCCCAGCATTTT